This T cell receptor (beta chain) was retrieved from a study of blood T cell repertoires in COVID-19. Across the whole study: Samples representing acute and convalescent COVID-19 were sourced from the United States, Italy and Spain.

Trimming cost V 2 bases and J 0 bases; bases outside gene matches: 7. The length of the CDR3 is 16 residues. Germline values: CDR1 SGHRS, CDR2 YFSETQ. The table came from immunoSEQ multiplex PCR; TCRdb's copy has only in-frame clones and leaves some out. Of 84,000 or so clones listed, approximately 85% are singletons. The V and J genes are TRBV5-1 and TRBJ1-1; 7 positions agree with TRBD1. The sequence was obtained from a man in his 70s with acute or convalescent COVID-19. Sequences were obtained from peripheral blood. CDR3 sequence (DNA): TGCGCCAGCAGCTTAACAGGGGCGCACATGAACACTGAAGCTTTCTTT. Its protein product is CASSLTGAHMNTEAFF.